One sample yielded the 8 T cell receptor beta chains listed below, sequenced in a study of T cells in Graves' hyperthyroidism and ophthalmopathy. RNA transcripts yielded amplified TCR beta CDR3 regions. HTBI primers drove first-round RT-PCR of the TCR CDR3. TCRdb re-called the multiplex PCR reads through MiXCR, storing one row per CDR3 protein. The repertoire holds nearly 600,000 distinct CDR3 sequences, with approximately 15% as singletons. Sequencing was done on a sample of blood. These receptors were taken from a woman in her thirties with Graves' hyperthyroidism that later progressed to Graves' ophthalmopathy.

This clonotype was recorded at least ten times. The chain recombines TRBV2 with TRBJ2-7, with 9 positions matching TRBD2. Germline V gives CDR1 SNHLY, CDR2 FYNNEI. Trimming removed 4 bases from V and 2 bases from J; junction bases left unmatched: 6. The CDR3 spans 15 residues. The CDR3 nucleotides read TGTGCCAGCAGTGCTCTAGCGGGGAGTGCCTACGAGCAGTACTTC. The encoded protein is CASSALAGSAYEQYF.

This clonotype has ten or more counts. This rearrangement joins TRBV19 to TRBJ1-1; 10 bases are shared with TRBD1. CDR1 is LNHDA, CDR2 SQIVND, per germline (reference sequence). CDR3 size: 14 residues. Trimming at V came to 8 bases and at J to 5 bases, leaving 8 bases not matched to a gene. The CDR3 coding sequence is TGTGCCAGTCAAAGACAGGGGGCAGGGACTGAAGCTTTCTTT. Protein product: CASQRQGAGTEAFF.

This clonotype was observed a few times. This rearrangement joins TRBV6-1 to TRBJ2-1, with 9 nucleotides matching TRBD2. This CDR3 spans 14 amino acids. CDR1 and CDR2 (germline): MNHNS, SASEGT. V shed 6 bases, J shed 8 bases, and the junction held 8 bases outside the gene matches. The chain's CDR3 is CASRGGGVSDEQFF. The CDR3 nucleotides read TGTGCCAGCAGGGGCGGGGGGGTAAGCGATGAGCAGTTCTTC.

This clonotype was counted ten times or more. The chain has TRBV19 and TRBJ2-2, with 14 positions matching TRBD2. V shed 6 bases and J 5 bases; nucleotides not matched to a gene: 5. The CDR3 spans 16 residues. Per the germline V gene, CDR1 is LNHDA and CDR2 is SQIVND (reference sequence). The DNA of the CDR3 is TGTGCCAGTAGACCCGGGACTAGCGGGGGAACCGGGGAGCTGTTTTTT. Translating gives CASRPGTSGGTGELFF.

The chain uses TRBV12-3 or TRBV12-4 and TRBJ2-5; D might be TRBD1 or TRBD2, each matching 5 bases. With 1 base removed from V and 2 bases from J, the gap between germline ends came to 11 bases. The CDR3 loop spans 15 amino acids. The CDR3: CASSLGDVGQETQYF. CDR3 nucleotides: TGTGCCAGCAGTTTAGGGGACGTTGGACAAGAGACCCAGTACTTC.

The table lists this clonotype with many counts. This chain joins TRBV20-1 and TRBJ2-7; TRBD2 agrees at 14 bases. V dropped 5 bases and J dropped 4; count of bases not matched to a gene: 13. The CDR3 extends over 17 amino acids. From germline, CDR1 is DFQATT and CDR2 SNEGSKA (reference sequence). For the CDR3, the DNA is TGCAGTGCTTACCCCCTTGGGACTAGCGGGAGTATGTACGAGCAGTACTTC. Translating gives CSAYPLGTSGSMYEQYF.

This clonotype occurred many times. The CDR3 loop reads CASSFEGLGSSYEQYF. The CDR3, as DNA: TGTGCCAGCAGTTTTGAGGGACTGGGTAGCTCCTACGAGCAGTACTTC. V is TRBV12-3 or TRBV12-4 and J is TRBJ2-7, with D perhaps matching TRBD2 (6 bases). This CDR3 spans 16 amino acids. The germline V and J ends were trimmed by 3 bases and 0 bases, with 15 bases remaining between them.

This clonotype was picked up many times. The chain uses TRBV10-3 and TRBJ2-3; possibly TRBD2 for D (6 bases). CDR1 is ENHRY and CDR2 is SYGVKD in the germline V gene. V dropped 7 bases and J dropped 4 bases, with 12 bases sitting between them. The CDR3 spans 13 residues. The CDR3 nucleotides read TGTGCCATCAATACGGGAGCAGCAGATACGCAGTATTTT. This translates into CAINTGAADTQYF.